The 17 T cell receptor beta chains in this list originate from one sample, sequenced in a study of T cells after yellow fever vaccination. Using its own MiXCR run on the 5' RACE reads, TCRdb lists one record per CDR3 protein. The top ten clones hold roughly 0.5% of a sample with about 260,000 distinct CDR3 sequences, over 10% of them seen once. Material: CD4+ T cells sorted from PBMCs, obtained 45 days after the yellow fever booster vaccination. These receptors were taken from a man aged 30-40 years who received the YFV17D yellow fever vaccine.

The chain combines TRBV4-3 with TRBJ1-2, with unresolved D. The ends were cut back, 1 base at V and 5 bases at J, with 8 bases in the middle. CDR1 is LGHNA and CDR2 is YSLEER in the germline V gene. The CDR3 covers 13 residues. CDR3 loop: CASSQVGQYGYTF. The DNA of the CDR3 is TGCGCCAGCAGCCAAGTAGGCCAGTATGGCTACACCTTC.

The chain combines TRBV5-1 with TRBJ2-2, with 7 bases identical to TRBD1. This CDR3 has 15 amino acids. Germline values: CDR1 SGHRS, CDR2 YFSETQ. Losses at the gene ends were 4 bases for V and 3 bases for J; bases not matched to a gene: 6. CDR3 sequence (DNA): TGCGCCAGCAGCAGACAGGGTTGGGACACCGGGGAGCTGTTTTTT. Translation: CASSRQGWDTGELFF. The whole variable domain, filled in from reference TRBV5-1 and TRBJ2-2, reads KAGVTQTPRYLIKTRGQQVTLSCSPISGHRSVSWYQQTPGQGLQFLFEYFSETQRNKGNFPGRFSGRQFSNSRSEMNVSTLELGDSALYLCASSRQGWDTGELFFGEGSRLTVL.

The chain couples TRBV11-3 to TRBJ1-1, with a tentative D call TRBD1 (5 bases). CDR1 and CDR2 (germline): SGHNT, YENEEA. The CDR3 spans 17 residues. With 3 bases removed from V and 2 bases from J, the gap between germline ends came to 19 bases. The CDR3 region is CASSFIRRWDPNTEAFF. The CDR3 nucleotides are TGTGCCAGCAGCTTCATCCGGAGGTGGGACCCTAACACTGAAGCTTTCTTT.

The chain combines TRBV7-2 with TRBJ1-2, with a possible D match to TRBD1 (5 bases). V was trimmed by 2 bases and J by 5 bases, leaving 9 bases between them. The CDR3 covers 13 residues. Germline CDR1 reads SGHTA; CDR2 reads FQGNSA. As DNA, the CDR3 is TGTGCCAGCAGCTTACAGGGTCTTTATGGCTACACCTTC. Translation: CASSLQGLYGYTF.

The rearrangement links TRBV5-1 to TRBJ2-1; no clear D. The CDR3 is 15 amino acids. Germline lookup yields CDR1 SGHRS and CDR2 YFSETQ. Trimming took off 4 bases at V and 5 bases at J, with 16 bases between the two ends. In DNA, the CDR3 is TGCGCCAGCAGCGCCCGTCCCTCTAGGGACAATGAGCAGTTCTTC. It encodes CASSARPSRDNEQFF.

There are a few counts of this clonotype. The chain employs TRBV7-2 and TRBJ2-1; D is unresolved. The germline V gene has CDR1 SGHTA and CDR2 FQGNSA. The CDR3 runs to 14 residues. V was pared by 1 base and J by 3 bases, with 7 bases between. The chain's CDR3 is CASSLGDGYNEQFF. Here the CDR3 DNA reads TGTGCCAGCAGCTTAGGTGACGGCTACAATGAGCAGTTCTTC. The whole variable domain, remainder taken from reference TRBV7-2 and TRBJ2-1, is GAGVSQSPSNKVTEKGKDVELRCDPISGHTALYWYRQSLGQGLEFLIYFQGNSAPDKSGLPSDRFSAERTGGSVSTLTIQRTQQEDSAVYLCASSLGDGYNEQFFGPGTRLTVL.

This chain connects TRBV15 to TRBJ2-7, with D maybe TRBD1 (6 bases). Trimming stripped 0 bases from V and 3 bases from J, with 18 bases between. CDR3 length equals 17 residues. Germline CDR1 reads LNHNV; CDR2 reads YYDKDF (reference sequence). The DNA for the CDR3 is TGTGCCACCAGCAGAGATGAACAGTCCCAGGGGTTCTACGAGCAGTACTTC. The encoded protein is CATSRDEQSQGFYEQYF. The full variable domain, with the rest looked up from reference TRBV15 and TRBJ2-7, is DAMVIQNPRYQVTQFGKPVTLSCSQTLNHNVMYWYQQKSSQAPKLLFHYYDKDFNNEADTPDNFQSRRPNTSFCFLDIRSPGLGDTAMYLCATSRDEQSQGFYEQYFGPGTRLTVT.

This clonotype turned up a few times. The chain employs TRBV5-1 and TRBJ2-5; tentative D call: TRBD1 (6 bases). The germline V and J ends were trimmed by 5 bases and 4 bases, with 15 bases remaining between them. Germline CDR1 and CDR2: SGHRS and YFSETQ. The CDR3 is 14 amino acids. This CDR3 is CASRGEMGAETQYF. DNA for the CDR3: TGCGCCAGCAGGGGGGAAATGGGGGCAGAGACCCAGTACTTC.

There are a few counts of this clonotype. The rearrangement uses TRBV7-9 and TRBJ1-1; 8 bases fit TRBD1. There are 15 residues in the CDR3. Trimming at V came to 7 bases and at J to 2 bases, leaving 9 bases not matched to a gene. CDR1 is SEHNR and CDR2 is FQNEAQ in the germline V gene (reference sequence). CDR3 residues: CASNKNQGANTEAFF. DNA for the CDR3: TGTGCCAGCAATAAAAACCAGGGGGCCAACACTGAAGCTTTCTTT.

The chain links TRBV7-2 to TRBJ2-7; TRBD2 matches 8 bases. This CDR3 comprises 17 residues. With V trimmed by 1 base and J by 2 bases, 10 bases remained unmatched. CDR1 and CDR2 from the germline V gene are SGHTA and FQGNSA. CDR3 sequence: CASSLGRWGGRPYEQYF. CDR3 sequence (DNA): TGTGCCAGCAGCTTAGGGAGATGGGGCGGGAGGCCCTACGAGCAGTACTTC.

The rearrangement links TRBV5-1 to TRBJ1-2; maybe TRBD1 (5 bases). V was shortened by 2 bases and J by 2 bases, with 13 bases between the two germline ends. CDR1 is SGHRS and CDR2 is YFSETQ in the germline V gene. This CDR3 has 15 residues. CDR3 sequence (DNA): TGCGCCAGCAGCTTACAAATAACAGGCAACTATGGCTACACCTTC. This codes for CASSLQITGNYGYTF.

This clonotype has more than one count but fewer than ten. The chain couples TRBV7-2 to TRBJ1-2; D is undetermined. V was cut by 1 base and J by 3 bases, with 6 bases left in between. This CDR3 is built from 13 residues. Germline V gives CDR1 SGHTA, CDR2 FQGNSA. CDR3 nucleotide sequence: TGTGCCAGCAGCTTAGTGGCAGACTATGGCTACACCTTC. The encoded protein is CASSLVADYGYTF.

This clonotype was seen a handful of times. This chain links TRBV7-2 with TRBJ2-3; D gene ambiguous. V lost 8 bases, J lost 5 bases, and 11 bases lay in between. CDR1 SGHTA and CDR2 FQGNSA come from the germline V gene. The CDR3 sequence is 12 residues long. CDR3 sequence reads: CASSSGVDTQYF. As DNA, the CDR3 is TGTGCCAGCTCTTCGGGTGTAGATACGCAGTATTTT. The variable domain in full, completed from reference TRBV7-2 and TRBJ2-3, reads GAGVSQSPSNKVTEKGKDVELRCDPISGHTALYWYRQSLGQGLEFLIYFQGNSAPDKSGLPSDRFSAERTGGSVSTLTIQRTQQEDSAVYLCASSSGVDTQYFGPGTRLTVL.

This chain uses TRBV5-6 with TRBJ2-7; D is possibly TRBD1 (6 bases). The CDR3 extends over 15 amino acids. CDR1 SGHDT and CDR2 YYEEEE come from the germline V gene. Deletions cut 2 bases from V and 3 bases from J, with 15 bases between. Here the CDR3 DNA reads TGTGCCAGCAGCTTTCGTGGGGGCAGGTTCTACGAGCAGTACTTC. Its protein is CASSFRGGRFYEQYF.

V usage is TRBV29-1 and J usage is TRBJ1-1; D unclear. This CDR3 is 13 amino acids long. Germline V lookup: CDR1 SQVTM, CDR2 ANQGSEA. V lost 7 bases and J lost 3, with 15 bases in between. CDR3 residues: CSARLRTDTEAFF. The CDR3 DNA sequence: TGCAGCGCCCGACTCCGTACCGACACTGAAGCTTTCTTT.

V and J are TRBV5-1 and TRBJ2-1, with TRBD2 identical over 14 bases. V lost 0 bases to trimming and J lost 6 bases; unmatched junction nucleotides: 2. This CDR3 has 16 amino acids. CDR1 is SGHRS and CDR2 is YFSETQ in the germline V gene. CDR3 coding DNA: TGCGCCAGCAGCTTGGGTGGGACTAGCGGGAGCAATGAGCAGTTCTTC. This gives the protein CASSLGGTSGSNEQFF.

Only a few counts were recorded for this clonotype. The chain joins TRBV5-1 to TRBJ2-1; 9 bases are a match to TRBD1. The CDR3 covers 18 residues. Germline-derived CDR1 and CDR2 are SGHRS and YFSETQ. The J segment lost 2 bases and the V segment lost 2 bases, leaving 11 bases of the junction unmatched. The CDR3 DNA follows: TGCGCCAGCAGCTTTAACCCCGGACGACAGGGGGCCTACAATGAGCAGTTCTTC. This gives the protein CASSFNPGRQGAYNEQFF.